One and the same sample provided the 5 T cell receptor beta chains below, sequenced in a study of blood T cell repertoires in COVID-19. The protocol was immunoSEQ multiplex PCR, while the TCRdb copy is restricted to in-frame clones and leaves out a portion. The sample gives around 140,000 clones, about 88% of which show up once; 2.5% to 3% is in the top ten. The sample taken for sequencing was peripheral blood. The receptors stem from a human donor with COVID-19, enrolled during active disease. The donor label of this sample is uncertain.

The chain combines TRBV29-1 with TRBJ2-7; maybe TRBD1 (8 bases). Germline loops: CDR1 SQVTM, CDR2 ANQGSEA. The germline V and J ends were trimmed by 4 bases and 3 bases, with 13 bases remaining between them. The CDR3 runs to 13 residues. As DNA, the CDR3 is TGCAGCGTTGGGGGGGGACAGGTCTACGAGCAGTACTTC. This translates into CSVGGGQVYEQYF.

CDR3 in amino acids: CASSAQLGNEQFF. In DNA form, the CDR3 reads TGCGCCAGCAGTGCACAACTAGGCAATGAGCAGTTCTTC. V usage is TRBV10-1 and J usage is TRBJ2-1, with a tentative D call TRBD2 (5 bases). There are 13 residues in the CDR3. V lost 4 bases to trimming and J lost 6 bases, with 10 bases between them. CDR1 and CDR2 (germline): WNHNN, SYGVQD (reference sequence).

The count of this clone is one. CDR3 sequence: CSVEGSSGGFGDTQYF. Here the CDR3 DNA reads TGCAGCGTTGAAGGTTCTAGCGGGGGGTTTGGAGATACGCAGTATTTT. This chain links TRBV29-1 with TRBJ2-3; 11 bases align to TRBD2. The V gene's germline CDR1 is SQVTM and CDR2 ANQGSEA. The CDR3 is 16 amino acids. Trimming took 1 base from V and 5 from J; bases not matched to a gene: 8.

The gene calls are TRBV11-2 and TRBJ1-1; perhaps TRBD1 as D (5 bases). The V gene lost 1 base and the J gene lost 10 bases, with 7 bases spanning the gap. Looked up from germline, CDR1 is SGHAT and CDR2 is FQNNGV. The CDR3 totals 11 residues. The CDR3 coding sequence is TGTGCCAGCAGCTTAGTCAGGGTAGCTTTCTTT. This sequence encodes CASSLVRVAFF.

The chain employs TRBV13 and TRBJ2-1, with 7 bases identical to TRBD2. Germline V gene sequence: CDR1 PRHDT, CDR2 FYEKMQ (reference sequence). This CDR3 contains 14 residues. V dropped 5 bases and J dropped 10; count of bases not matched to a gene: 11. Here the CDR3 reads CASSDHSGPEEQFF. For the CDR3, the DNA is TGTGCCAGCAGCGACCATAGCGGGCCGGAAGAGCAGTTCTTC.